One TCR beta chain is described in this entry. This sample stems from a study of blood T cell repertoires in COVID-19. Study context: Sample material is recorded as cDNA or gDNA derived from T cells, B-cell-depleted T cells, or PBMCs.

The CDR3 totals 18 residues. Libraries were prepared by immunoSEQ multiplex PCR; TCRdb keeps only in-frame clonotypes and omits some of them. The profile shows 53,000 or so clones, 84% of them singletons. The source of this sequence is an older man with active COVID-19. The sample consisted of peripheral blood. The chain has TRBV21-1 and TRBJ1-1. TRBV21-1 is a recognized pseudogene. The chain's CDR3 is CASSTYPGVLRRRTEAFF. The CDR3, as DNA: TGTGCCAGCAGCACCTACCCGGGGGTTCTACGTCGTCGGACTGAAGCTTTCTTT.